Listed below are T cell receptor beta chains from one sample, sequenced in a study of PD-1 blockade in mismatch repair-deficient tumors. TCRdb keeps only in-frame clones here, not all; method: immunoSEQ multiplex PCR. The table lists more than 95,000 clones, approximately 90% of them singletons. The sample consisted of peripheral blood, taken 44 weeks after starting pembrolizumab. The receptors shown here come from an adult with mismatch repair-deficient cancer. CDR3s include the opening cysteine and the closing phenylalanine or tryptophan. Fields, in order: clone size, J gene, D gene, V gene, CDR3 protein, CDR3 DNA. The D gene is left open where the match is weak. Some rows mark clone size as missing; the rest say once, few, many or name a class of expanded clone.

size: NA
J: TRBJ2-7
D: NA
V: TRBV7-9
CDR3: CASSLVAWAPSYEQYF
DNA: TGTGCCAGCAGCTTAGTAGCGTGGGCCCCCTCCTACGAGCAGTACTTC

size: NA
J: TRBJ1-2
D: NA
V: TRBV18
CDR3: CASSPRQQANYGYTF
DNA: TGTGCCAGCTCACCAAGACAGCAGGCGAACTATGGCTACACCTTC

size: once
J: TRBJ2-3
D: NA
V: TRBV18
CDR3: CASSLPLSGDTQYF
DNA: TGTGCCAGCTCACTACCGCTGTCGGGAGATACGCAGTATTTT

size: NA
J: TRBJ2-7
D: TRBD2
V: TRBV7-6
CDR3: CASSLLAGGTYEQYF
DNA: TGTGCCAGCAGCTTACTAGCGGGAGGGACCTACGAGCAGTACTTC

size: NA
J: TRBJ2-1
D: NA
V: TRBV13
CDR3: CASSLRAYNEQFF
DNA: TGTGCCAGCAGCTTACGTGCATACAATGAGCAGTTCTTC

size: NA
J: TRBJ1-1
D: NA
V: TRBV27
CDR3: CASSRDVEGRTEAFF
DNA: TGTGCCAGCAGTAGGGACGTGGAAGGAAGGACTGAAGCTTTCTTT

size: NA
J: TRBJ1-3
D: NA
V: TRBV10-2
CDR3: CASSENPGLGSYGNTIYF
DNA: TGCGCCAGCAGCGAGAATCCGGGACTTGGATCTTACGGAAACACCATATATTTT

size: NA
J: TRBJ2-2
D: NA
V: TRBV18
CDR3: CASSPHPPGNTGELFF
DNA: TGTGCCAGCTCACCCCATCCACCTGGAAACACCGGGGAGCTGTTTTTT

size: NA
J: TRBJ2-7
D: NA
V: TRBV19
CDR3: CASSGSYEQYF
DNA: TGTGCCAGTAGTGGGTCCTACGAGCAGTACTTC

size: NA
J: TRBJ1-1
D: NA
V: TRBV21-1
CDR3: CASSKGGAEQAFF
DNA: TGTGCCAGCAGCAAAGGGGGGGCAGAGCAAGCTTTCTTT

size: once
J: TRBJ2-7
D: TRBD1
V: TRBV5-1
CDR3: CASSLEGQSKLYEQYF
DNA: TGCGCCAGCAGCTTAGAGGGACAGTCGAAATTGTACGAGCAGTACTTC

size: NA
J: TRBJ2-1
D: NA
V: TRBV5-1
CDR3: CASSLGETYNEQFF
DNA: TGCGCCAGCAGCTTGGGCGAGACTTACAATGAGCAGTTCTTC

size: NA
J: TRBJ2-3
D: TRBD1
V: TRBV5-8
CDR3: CAIEGQETDTQYF
DNA: TGTGCCATCGAAGGACAGGAGACAGATACGCAGTATTTT

size: NA
J: TRBJ1-2
D: NA
V: TRBV11-3
CDR3: CASSLDGGLGYTF
DNA: TGTGCCAGCAGCTTAGATGGGGGGTTGGGCTACACCTTC

size: NA
J: TRBJ2-7
D: NA
V: TRBV6-6
CDR3: CASSYSPEVDYEQYF
DNA: TGTGCCAGCAGTTATTCCCCCGAGGTTGACTACGAGCAGTACTTC

size: NA
J: TRBJ1-3
D: TRBD1
V: TRBV5-1
CDR3: CASSSRQGGTGNTIYF
DNA: TGCGCCAGCAGCTCTCGACAGGGTGGGACTGGAAACACCATATATTTT

size: NA
J: TRBJ2-3
D: TRBD2
V: TRBV7-2
CDR3: CASSLGLAFPDTQYF
DNA: TGTGCCAGCAGCTTGGGACTAGCGTTCCCCGATACGCAGTATTTT

size: many
J: TRBJ2-7
D: TRBD1
V: TRBV5-1
CDR3: CASSSNPTGAEQYF
DNA: TGCGCCAGCAGCTCTAACCCGACAGGGGCCGAGCAGTACTTC

size: NA
J: TRBJ1-2
D: NA
V: TRBV2
CDR3: CASSEARGDYGYTF
DNA: TGTGCCAGCAGTGAAGCGAGGGGGGACTATGGCTACACCTTC

size: NA
J: TRBJ2-5
D: NA
V: TRBV23-1
CDR3: CASSQNPWGETQYF
DNA: TGCGCCAGCAGTCAAAATCCTTGGGGGGAGACCCAGTACTTC

size: NA
J: TRBJ1-2
D: NA
V: TRBV2
CDR3: CASSDYTPYGYTF
DNA: TGTGCCAGCAGTGACTACACACCCTATGGCTACACCTTC

size: NA
J: TRBJ2-4
D: TRBD2
V: TRBV7-2
CDR3: CASSLVVGLAQNIQYF
DNA: TGTGCCAGCAGCTTAGTAGTGGGACTAGCACAAAACATTCAGTACTTC

size: once
J: TRBJ2-3
D: NA
V: TRBV2
CDR3: CASSESPTKRSDTQYF
DNA: TGTGCCAGCAGTGAATCACCGACCAAGAGGTCAGATACGCAGTATTTT

size: NA
J: TRBJ1-3
D: TRBD1
V: TRBV6-1
CDR3: CALTGAGGNTIYF
DNA: TGTGCCCTAACAGGGGCGGGTGGAAACACCATATATTTT

size: few
J: TRBJ1-1
D: TRBD1
V: TRBV7-9
CDR3: CASSRTGGDTEAFF
DNA: TGTGCCAGCAGCCGAACAGGGGGGGACACTGAAGCTTTCTTT

size: NA
J: TRBJ1-1
D: NA
V: TRBV19
CDR3: CASSIRNTEAFF
DNA: TGTGCCAGTAGTATCCGGAACACTGAAGCTTTCTTT

size: NA
J: TRBJ2-7
D: NA
V: TRBV5-6
CDR3: CASHAVRAGPYEQYF
DNA: TGTGCCAGCCATGCGGTTCGGGCGGGCCCCTACGAGCAGTACTTC

size: NA
J: TRBJ1-1
D: NA
V: TRBV29-1
CDR3: CSVEYPAGAEAFF
DNA: TGCAGCGTTGAGTATCCCGCGGGGGCTGAAGCTTTCTTT

size: NA
J: TRBJ2-7
D: NA
V: TRBV4-3
CDR3: CASRQARTSTYEQYF
DNA: TGCGCCAGCAGACAGGCCCGGACTTCCACCTACGAGCAGTACTTC

size: NA
J: TRBJ1-5
D: TRBD1
V: TRBV12-5
CDR3: CASGYPGTGFQPQHF
DNA: TGTGCTAGTGGTTACCCCGGGACAGGGTTCCAGCCCCAGCATTTT

size: NA
J: TRBJ2-5
D: TRBD1
V: TRBV7-9
CDR3: CASSSTGDQETQYF
DNA: TGTGCCAGCAGCTCGACAGGGGACCAAGAGACCCAGTACTTC

size: NA
J: TRBJ2-5
D: NA
V: TRBV7-9
CDR3: CASSLSGEETQYF
DNA: TGTGCCAGCAGCTTAAGTGGGGAAGAGACCCAGTACTTC

size: NA
J: TRBJ2-1
D: NA
V: TRBV19
CDR3: CASTPAPGILYNEQFF
DNA: TGTGCCAGCACACCCGCCCCAGGAATTCTCTACAATGAGCAGTTCTTC

size: NA
J: TRBJ2-7
D: TRBD2
V: TRBV7-9
CDR3: CASSSSGRKSYEQYF
DNA: TGTGCCAGCAGTTCCAGCGGGAGGAAGTCCTACGAGCAGTACTTC

size: NA
J: TRBJ2-5
D: TRBD1
V: TRBV6-1
CDR3: CASSPGTGGGGTQYF
DNA: TGTGCCAGCAGCCCTGGGACAGGGGGAGGGGGGACCCAGTACTTC

size: once
J: TRBJ2-3
D: NA
V: TRBV6-5
CDR3: CASSPEGRDTDTQYF
DNA: TGTGCCAGCAGCCCGGAGGGCAGGGACACAGATACGCAGTATTTT

size: NA
J: TRBJ2-1
D: TRBD1
V: TRBV18
CDR3: CASSPIGQGAGEQFF
DNA: TGTGCCAGCTCACCGATCGGACAGGGGGCCGGGGAGCAGTTCTTC

size: few
J: TRBJ2-7
D: NA
V: TRBV15
CDR3: CATSRGTNYEQYF
DNA: TGTGCCACCAGCAGAGGGACCAACTACGAGCAGTACTTC

size: NA
J: TRBJ1-1
D: TRBD1
V: TRBV5-1
CDR3: CASSLAGTDTEAFF
DNA: TGCGCCAGCAGCTTGGCCGGGACAGACACTGAAGCTTTCTTT

size: NA
J: TRBJ2-7
D: NA
V: TRBV7-7
CDR3: CASSLAVGAEQYF
DNA: TGTGCTAGCAGCTTAGCCGTCGGGGCCGAGCAGTACTTC

size: once
J: TRBJ2-2
D: TRBD2
V: TRBV7-6
CDR3: CASSLALAGGPNTGELFF
DNA: TGTGCCAGCAGCTTAGCGTTAGCGGGAGGGCCGAACACCGGGGAGCTGTTTTTT

size: NA
J: TRBJ2-1
D: NA
V: TRBV19
CDR3: CASSIAGAPYNEQFF
DNA: TGTGCCAGTAGTATAGCGGGAGCCCCCTACAATGAGCAGTTCTTC

size: NA
J: TRBJ2-5
D: NA
V: TRBV9
CDR3: CASSADGVETQYF
DNA: TGTGCCAGCAGCGCTGATGGGGTGGAGACCCAGTACTTC

size: few
J: TRBJ2-6
D: NA
V: TRBV16
CDR3: CASSQSISGANVLTF
DNA: TGTGCCAGCAGCCAATCAATCTCTGGGGCCAACGTCCTGACTTTC

size: NA
J: TRBJ2-1
D: NA
V: TRBV27
CDR3: CASSSRSGYNEQFF
DNA: TGTGCCAGCAGTAGCAGGTCGGGCTACAATGAGCAGTTCTTC

size: NA
J: TRBJ2-7
D: TRBD2
V: TRBV5-6
CDR3: CASSWRGGSYEQYF
DNA: TGTGCCAGCAGCTGGCGGGGGGGTTCCTACGAGCAGTACTTC

size: NA
J: TRBJ1-3
D: TRBD1
V: TRBV10-3
CDR3: CATDRGVGNTIYF
DNA: TGTGCCACGGACAGGGGAGTAGGAAACACCATATATTTT

size: few
J: TRBJ2-5
D: NA
V: TRBV19
CDR3: CATTWGVTQYF
DNA: TGTGCCACCACATGGGGTGTGACCCAGTACTTC

size: NA
J: TRBJ2-1
D: TRBD2
V: TRBV7-8
CDR3: CASRVIPGLALGGSYNEQFF
DNA: TGTGCCAGCAGGGTCATTCCGGGACTAGCGCTAGGGGGGTCCTACAATGAGCAGTTCTTC

size: NA
J: TRBJ1-4
D: NA
V: TRBV29-1
CDR3: CSVRGTTNEKLFF
DNA: TGCAGCGTGCGCGGTACAACTAATGAAAAACTGTTTTTT